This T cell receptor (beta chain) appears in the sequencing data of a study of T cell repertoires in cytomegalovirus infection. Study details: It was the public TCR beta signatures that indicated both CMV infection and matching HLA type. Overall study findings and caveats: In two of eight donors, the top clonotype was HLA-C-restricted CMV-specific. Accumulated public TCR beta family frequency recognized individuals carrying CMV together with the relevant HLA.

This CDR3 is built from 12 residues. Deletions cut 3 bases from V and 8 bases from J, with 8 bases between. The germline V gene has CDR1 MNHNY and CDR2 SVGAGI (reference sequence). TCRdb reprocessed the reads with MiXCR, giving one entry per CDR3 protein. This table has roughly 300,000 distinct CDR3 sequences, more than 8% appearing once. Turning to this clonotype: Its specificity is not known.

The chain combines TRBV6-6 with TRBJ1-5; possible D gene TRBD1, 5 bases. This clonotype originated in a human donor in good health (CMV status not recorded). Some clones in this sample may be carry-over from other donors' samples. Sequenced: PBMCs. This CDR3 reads CASSYPDKPQHF. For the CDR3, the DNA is TGTGCCAGCAGTTATCCGGACAAGCCCCAGCATTTT.